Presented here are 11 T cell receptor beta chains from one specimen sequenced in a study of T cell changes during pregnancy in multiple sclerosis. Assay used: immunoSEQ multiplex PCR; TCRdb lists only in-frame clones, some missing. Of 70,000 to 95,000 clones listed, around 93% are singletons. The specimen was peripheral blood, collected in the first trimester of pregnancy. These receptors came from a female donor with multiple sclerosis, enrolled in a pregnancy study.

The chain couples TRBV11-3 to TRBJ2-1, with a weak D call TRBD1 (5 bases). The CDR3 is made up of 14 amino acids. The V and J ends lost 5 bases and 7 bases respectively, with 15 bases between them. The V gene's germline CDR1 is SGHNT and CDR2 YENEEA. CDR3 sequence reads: CASSIDSSGNEQFF. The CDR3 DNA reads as TGTGCCAGCAGCATTGACTCCTCAGGGAATGAGCAGTTCTTC.

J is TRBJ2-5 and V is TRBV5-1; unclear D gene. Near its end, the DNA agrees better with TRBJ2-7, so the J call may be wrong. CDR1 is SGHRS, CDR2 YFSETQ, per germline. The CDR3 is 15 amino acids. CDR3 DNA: TGCGCCAGCAGGGTAAGTTCAGGCCAGACCTACGAGCAGTACTTC. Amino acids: CASRVSSGQTYEQYF.

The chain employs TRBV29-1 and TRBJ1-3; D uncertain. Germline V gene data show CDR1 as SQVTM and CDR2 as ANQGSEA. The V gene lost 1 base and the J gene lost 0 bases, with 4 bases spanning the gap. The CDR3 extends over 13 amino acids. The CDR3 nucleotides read TGCAGCGTTGAAGTCAACTCTGGAAACACCATATATTTT. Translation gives CSVEVNSGNTIYF.

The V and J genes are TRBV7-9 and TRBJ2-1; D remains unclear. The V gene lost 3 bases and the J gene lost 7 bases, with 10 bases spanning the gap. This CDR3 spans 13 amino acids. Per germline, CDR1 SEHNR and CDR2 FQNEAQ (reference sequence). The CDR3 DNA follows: TGTGCCAGCAGCTTGGCTTTGGTAAATGAGCAGTTCTTC. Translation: CASSLALVNEQFF.

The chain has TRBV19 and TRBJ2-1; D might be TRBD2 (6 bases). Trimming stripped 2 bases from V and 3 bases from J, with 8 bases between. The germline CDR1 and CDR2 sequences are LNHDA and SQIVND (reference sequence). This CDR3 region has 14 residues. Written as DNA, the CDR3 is TGTGCCAGTAGTATACCGGAGGGCTACAATGAGCAGTTCTTC. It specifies CASSIPEGYNEQFF. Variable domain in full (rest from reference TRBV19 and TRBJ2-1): DGGITQSPKYLFRKEGQNVTLSCEQNLNHDAMYWYRQDPGQGLRLIYYSQIVNDFQKGDIAEGYSVSREKKESFPLTVTSAQKNPTAFYLCASSIPEGYNEQFFGPGTRLTVL.

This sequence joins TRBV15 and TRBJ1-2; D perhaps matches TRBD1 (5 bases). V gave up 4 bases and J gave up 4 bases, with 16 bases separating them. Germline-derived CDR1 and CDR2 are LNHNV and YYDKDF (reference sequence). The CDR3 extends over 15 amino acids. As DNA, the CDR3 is TGTGCCACCAGCACCTCCAGGGAGGGCGGCTATGGCTACACCTTC. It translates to CATSTSREGGYGYTF.

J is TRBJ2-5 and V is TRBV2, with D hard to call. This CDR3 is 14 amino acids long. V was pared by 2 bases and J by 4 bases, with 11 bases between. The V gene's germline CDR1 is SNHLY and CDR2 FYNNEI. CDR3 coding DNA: TGTGCCAGCAGTGAAAGGTTAGGAGCAGAGACCCAGTACTTC. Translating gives CASSERLGAETQYF.

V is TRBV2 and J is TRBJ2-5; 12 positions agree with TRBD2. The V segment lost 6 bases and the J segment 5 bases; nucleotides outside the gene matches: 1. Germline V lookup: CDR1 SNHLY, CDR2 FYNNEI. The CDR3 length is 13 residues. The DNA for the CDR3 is TGTGCCAGCAGAGGGACTAGCGGGGAGACCCAGTACTTC. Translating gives CASRGTSGETQYF. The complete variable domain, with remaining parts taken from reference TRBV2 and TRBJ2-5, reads EPEVTQTPSHQVTQMGQEVILRCVPISNHLYFYWYRQILGQKVEFLVSFYNNEISEKSEIFDDQFSVERPDGSNFTLKIRSTKLEDSAMYFCASRGTSGETQYFGPGTRLLVL.

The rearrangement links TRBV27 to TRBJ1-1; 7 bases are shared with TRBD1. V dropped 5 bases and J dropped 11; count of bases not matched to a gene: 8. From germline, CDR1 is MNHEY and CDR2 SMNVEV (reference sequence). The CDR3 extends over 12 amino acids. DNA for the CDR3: TGTGCCAGCAGTGACAGGGTCGGTGAGGCTTTCTTT. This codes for CASSDRVGEAFF.

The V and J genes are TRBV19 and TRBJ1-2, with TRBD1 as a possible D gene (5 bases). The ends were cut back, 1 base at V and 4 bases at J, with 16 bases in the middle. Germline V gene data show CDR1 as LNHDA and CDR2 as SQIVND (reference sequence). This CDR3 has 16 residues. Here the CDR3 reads CASSIASVGAGYGYTF. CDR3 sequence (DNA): TGTGCCAGTAGTATAGCTTCCGTAGGGGCTGGCTATGGCTACACCTTC. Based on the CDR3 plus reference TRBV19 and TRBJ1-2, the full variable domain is DGGITQSPKYLFRKEGQNVTLSCEQNLNHDAMYWYRQDPGQGLRLIYYSQIVNDFQKGDIAEGYSVSREKKESFPLTVTSAQKNPTAFYLCASSIASVGAGYGYTFGSGTRLTVV.

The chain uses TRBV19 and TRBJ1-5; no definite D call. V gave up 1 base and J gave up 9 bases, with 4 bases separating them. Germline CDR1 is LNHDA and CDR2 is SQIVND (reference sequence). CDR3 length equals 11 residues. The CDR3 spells CASSIGRPQHF. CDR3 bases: TGTGCCAGTAGTATAGGTCGGCCCCAGCATTTT.